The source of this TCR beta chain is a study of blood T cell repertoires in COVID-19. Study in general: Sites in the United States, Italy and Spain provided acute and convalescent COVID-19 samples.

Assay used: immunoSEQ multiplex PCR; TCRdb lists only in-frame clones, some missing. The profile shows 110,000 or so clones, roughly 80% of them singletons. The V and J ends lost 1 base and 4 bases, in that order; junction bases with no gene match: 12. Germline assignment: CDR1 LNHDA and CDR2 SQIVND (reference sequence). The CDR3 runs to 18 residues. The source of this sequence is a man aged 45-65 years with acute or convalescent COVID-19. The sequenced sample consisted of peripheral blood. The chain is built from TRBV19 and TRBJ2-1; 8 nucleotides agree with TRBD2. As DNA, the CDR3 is TGTGCCAGTAGTATAGCTTCTAGCGGGTCTTCCATTTACAATGAGCAGTTCTTC. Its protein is CASSIASSGSSIYNEQFF.